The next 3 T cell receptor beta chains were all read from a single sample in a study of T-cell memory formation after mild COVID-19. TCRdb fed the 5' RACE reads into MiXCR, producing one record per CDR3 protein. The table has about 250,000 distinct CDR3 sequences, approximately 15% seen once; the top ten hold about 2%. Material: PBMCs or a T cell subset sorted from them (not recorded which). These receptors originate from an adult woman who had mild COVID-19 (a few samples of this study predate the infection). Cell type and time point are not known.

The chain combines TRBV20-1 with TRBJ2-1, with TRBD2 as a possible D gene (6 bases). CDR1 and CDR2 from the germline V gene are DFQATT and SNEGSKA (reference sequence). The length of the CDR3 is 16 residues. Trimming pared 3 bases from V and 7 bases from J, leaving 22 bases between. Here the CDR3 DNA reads TGCAGTGCTAGCCGACTAGAAGGGGCAAGGGGAAATGAGCAGTTCTTC. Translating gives CSASRLEGARGNEQFF.

CDR3 amino acids: CSRGFFSNYGYTF. The DNA for the CDR3 is TGCAGCAGGGGGTTTTTCTCGAACTATGGCTACACCTTC. J is TRBJ1-2 and V is TRBV20-1; 7 bases agree with TRBD1. The CDR3 has 13 residues. The germline V gene has CDR1 DFQATT and CDR2 SNEGSKA (reference sequence).

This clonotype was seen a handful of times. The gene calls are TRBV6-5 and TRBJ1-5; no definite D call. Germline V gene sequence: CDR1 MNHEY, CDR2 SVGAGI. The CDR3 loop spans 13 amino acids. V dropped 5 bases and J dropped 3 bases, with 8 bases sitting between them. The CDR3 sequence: CASSRQVNQPQHF. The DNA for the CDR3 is TGTGCCAGCAGTCGGCAGGTCAATCAGCCCCAGCATTTT.